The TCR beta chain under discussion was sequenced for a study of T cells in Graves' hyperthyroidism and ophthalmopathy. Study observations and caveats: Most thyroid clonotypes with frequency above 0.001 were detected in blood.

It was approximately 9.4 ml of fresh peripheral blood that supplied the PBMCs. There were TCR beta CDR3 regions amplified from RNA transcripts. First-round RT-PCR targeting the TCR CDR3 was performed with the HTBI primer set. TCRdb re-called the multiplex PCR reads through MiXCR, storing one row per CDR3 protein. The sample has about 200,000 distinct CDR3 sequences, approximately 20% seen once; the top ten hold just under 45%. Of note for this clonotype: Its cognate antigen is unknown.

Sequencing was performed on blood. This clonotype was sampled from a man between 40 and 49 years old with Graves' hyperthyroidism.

Here the CDR3 reads CASSPRDGYGYTF. CDR3 nucleotides: TGTGCCAGCTCACCCCGGGACGGCTATGGCTACACCTTC. V gene TRBV18 combines with J gene TRBJ1-2; a weak D match, TRBD1 (5 bases). CDR3 length: 13 residues. V lost 3 bases and J lost 4, with 9 bases in between. Germline values: CDR1 KGHSH, CDR2 LQKENI.